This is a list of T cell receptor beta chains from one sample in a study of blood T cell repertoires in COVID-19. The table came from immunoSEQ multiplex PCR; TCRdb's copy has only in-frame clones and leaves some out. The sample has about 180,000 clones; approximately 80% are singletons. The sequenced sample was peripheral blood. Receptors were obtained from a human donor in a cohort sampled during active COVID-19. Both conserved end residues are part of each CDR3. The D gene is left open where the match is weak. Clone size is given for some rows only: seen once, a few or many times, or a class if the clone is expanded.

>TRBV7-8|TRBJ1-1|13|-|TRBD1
CASSFTGGTEAFF
TGTGCCAGCAGCTTTACAGGGGGCACTGAAGCTTTCTTT
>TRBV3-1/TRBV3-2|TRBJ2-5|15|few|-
CASSQVPSRSETQYF
TGTGCCAGCAGCCAAGTGCCTAGCCGGTCGGAGACCCAGTACTTC
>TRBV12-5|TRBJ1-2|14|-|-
CASGLSQGVSGYTF
TGTGCTAGTGGTTTGTCACAGGGCGTTAGTGGCTACACCTTC
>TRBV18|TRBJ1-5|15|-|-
CASSPRGGSNQPQHF
TGTGCCAGCTCACCACGGGGGGGAAGCAATCAGCCCCAGCATTTT
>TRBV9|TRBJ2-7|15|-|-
CASSVEPGWAYEQYF
TGTGCCAGCAGCGTAGAACCGGGATGGGCCTACGAGCAGTACTTC
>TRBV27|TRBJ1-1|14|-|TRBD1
CASSHGQGNTEAFF
TGTGCCAGCAGTCACGGACAGGGGAACACTGAAGCTTTCTTT
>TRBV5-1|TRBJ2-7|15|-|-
CASSLGGLPAGEQYF
TGCGCCAGCAGCTTGGGTGGACTACCCGCCGGCGAGCAGTACTTC
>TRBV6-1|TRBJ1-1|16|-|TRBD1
CASSDGERGPGTEAFF
TGTGCCAGCAGTGACGGTGAGAGGGGGCCGGGCACTGAAGCTTTCTTT
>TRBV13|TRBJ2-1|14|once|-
CASSQMAALDEQFF
TGTGCCAGCAGCCAGATGGCTGCCCTCGATGAGCAGTTCTTC
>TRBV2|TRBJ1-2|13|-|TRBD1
CASRNRGGFGYTF
TGTGCCAGCCGAAACAGGGGAGGTTTTGGCTACACCTTC
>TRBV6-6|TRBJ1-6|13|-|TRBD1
CASSRTGESPLHF
TGTGCCAGCAGTAGAACAGGGGAGTCACCCCTCCACTTT
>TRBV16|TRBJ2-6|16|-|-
CASSPTSPSGANVLTF
TGTGCCAGCAGCCCTACTAGCCCCTCTGGGGCCAACGTCCTGACTTTC
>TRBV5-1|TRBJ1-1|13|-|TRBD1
CASSAGTANEAFF
TGCGCCAGCAGCGCCGGGACAGCTAATGAAGCTTTCTTT
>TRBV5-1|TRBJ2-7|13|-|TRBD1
CASSYDRGVEQYF
TGCGCCAGCAGTTATGACAGGGGGGTCGAGCAGTACTTC
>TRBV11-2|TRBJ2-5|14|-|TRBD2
CASSVSGARETQYF
TGTGCCAGCAGCGTTAGCGGGGCGCGGGAGACCCAGTACTTC
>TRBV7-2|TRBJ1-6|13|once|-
CASSLAQGSPLHF
TGTGCCAGCAGCTTAGCCCAGGGTTCACCCCTCCACTTT
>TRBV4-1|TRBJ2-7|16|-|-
CASSHTPGTGRNEQYF
TGCGCCAGCAGCCATACCCCCGGGACTGGGAGGAACGAGCAGTACTTC
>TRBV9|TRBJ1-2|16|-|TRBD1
CASSPRTGQGSYGYTF
TGTGCCAGCAGCCCCCGGACAGGACAGGGGTCCTATGGCTACACCTTC
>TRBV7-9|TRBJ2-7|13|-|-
CASSSGSAVEQYF
TGTGCCAGCAGCTCAGGGTCCGCGGTCGAGCAGTACTTC
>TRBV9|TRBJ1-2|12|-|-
CASSPRGYGYTF
TGTGCCAGCAGCCCCAGGGGCTATGGCTACACCTTC
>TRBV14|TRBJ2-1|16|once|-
CASSQDYVTGKNEQFF
TGTGCCAGCAGCCAGGACTACGTGACAGGGAAGAATGAGCAGTTCTTC
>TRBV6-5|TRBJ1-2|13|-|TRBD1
CASSRDSGYGYTF
TGTGCCAGCAGTCGGGACAGCGGCTATGGCTACACCTTC
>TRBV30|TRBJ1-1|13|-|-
CAWSNTRGQVAFF
TGTGCCTGGAGCAATACCAGGGGCCAGGTGGCTTTCTTT
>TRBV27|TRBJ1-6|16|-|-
CASSQAWGEIYTPLHF
TGTGCCAGCAGTCAGGCCTGGGGGGAAATTTATACACCCCTCCACTTT
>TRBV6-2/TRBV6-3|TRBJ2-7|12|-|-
CASSYSVGEQYF
TGTGCCAGCAGTTACTCGGTCGGGGAGCAGTACTTC
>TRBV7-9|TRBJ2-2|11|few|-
CVPSRAGELFF
TGTGTGCCATCCCGGGCCGGGGAGCTGTTTTTT
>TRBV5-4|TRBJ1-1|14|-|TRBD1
CASSLGTGRTEAFF
TGTGCCAGCAGCTTGGGGACAGGAAGAACTGAAGCTTTCTTT
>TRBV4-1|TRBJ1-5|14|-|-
CASSQVAGDQPQHF
TGCGCCAGCAGCCAAGTAGCCGGGGATCAGCCCCAGCATTTT
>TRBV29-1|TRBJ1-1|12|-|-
CSVEEPLTGAFF
TGCAGCGTTGAAGAGCCCCTTACAGGAGCTTTCTTT
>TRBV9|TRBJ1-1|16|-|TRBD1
CASSAYRGLEGTEAFF
TGTGCCAGCAGCGCCTACAGGGGGCTGGAAGGCACTGAAGCTTTCTTT
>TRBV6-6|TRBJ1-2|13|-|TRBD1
CASSLTGPVGYTF
TGTGCCAGCAGTTTGACAGGGCCCGTGGGCTACACCTTC
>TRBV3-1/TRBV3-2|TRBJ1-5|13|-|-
CASSQDRDQPQHF
TGTGCCAGCAGCCAAGATCGTGATCAGCCCCAGCATTTT
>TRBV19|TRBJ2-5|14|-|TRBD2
CASSSSGGAETQYF
TGTGCCAGTAGTTCCAGCGGGGGGGCCGAGACCCAGTACTTC
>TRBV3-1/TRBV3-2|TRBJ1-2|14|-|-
CASSQLGLQHGYTF
TGTGCCAGCAGCCAACTTGGACTGCAACATGGCTACACCTTC
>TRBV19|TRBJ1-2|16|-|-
CASTNGATQGNYGYTF
TGTGCCAGTACCAATGGGGCTACCCAGGGTAACTATGGCTACACCTTC
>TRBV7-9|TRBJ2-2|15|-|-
CASSPGVANTGELFF
TGTGCCAGCAGTCCGGGGGTCGCGAACACCGGGGAGCTGTTTTTT
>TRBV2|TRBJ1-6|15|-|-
CASERGRITPSPLHF
TGTGCCAGCGAACGCGGGAGGATAACTCCTTCACCCCTCCACTTT
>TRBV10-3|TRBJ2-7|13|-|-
CAISSRDSLGQYF
TGTGCCATCAGTTCCCGGGACTCCTTAGGGCAGTACTTC
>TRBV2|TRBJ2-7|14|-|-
CASSVVHSSKEQYF
TGTGCCAGCAGTGTCGTGCACAGCTCTAAAGAGCAGTACTTC
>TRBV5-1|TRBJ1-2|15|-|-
CASSLEGQGLYGYTF
TGCGCCAGCAGCTTGGAAGGGCAGGGGCTATATGGCTACACCTTC
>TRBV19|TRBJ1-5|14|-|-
CASSMMGAGQPQHF
TGTGCCAGTAGTATGATGGGGGCAGGGCAGCCCCAGCATTTT
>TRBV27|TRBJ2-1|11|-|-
CASSRYAEQFF
TGTGCCAGCAGCCGATATGCGGAGCAGTTCTTC
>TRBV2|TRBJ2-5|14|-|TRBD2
CASHPPTSAETQYF
TGTGCCAGCCACCCCCCAACTAGCGCTGAGACCCAGTACTTC
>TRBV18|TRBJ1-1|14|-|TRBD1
CASSLDRGDTEAFF
TGTGCCAGCTCCCTCGACAGGGGCGACACTGAAGCTTTCTTT
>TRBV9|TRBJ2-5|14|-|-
CASSVSGHQETQYF
TGTGCCAGCAGCGTATCAGGGCATCAAGAGACCCAGTACTTC